This is a list of T cell receptor beta chains from one sample in a study of OX40 agonist ivuxolimab in advanced cancers. Method: immunoSEQ multiplex PCR; TCRdb's copy keeps in-frame clones and lacks some. This sample has roughly 15,000 clones; roughly three quarters occur once, and the top ten carry 41%. This material consisted of CD4+ or CD8+ T cells sorted from blood, taken in a trial of the OX40 agonist ivuxolimab. Receptors originate from an adult with an advanced solid tumor such as melanoma, head and neck, liver or kidney cancer. Each CDR3 is given with its conserved first and last residue.

j_gene,len,v_gene,CDR3aa
TRBJ1-2,11,TRBV13,CATTTVYGYTF
TRBJ1-1,13,TRBV9,CASSRGGSTEAFF
TRBJ2-7,15,TRBV11-1,CASSSPDRADYEQYF
TRBJ1-5,15,TRBV5-4,CASSHDTGSPEPQHF
TRBJ2-7,13,TRBV11-2,CASSFDSHYEQYF
TRBJ2-7,15,TRBV5-6,CASSRGESPYYEQYF
TRBJ2-7,12,TRBV27,CASHGTAYEQYF
TRBJ2-1,15,TRBV27,CASSFQREINNEQFF
TRBJ1-3,16,TRBV19,CASSKPGQTSGNTIYF
TRBJ2-7,11,TRBV5-5,CASSSTYEQYF
TRBJ2-7,15,TRBV28,CASSSTGSEAGEQYF
TRBJ2-1,12,TRBV7-8,CASSLGKREQFF
TRBJ2-1,13,TRBV15,CATTRTGEIEQFF
TRBJ2-3,15,TRBV7-3,CASSLTGLAADTQYF
TRBJ1-2,14,TRBV6-5,CASSYLGQTYGYTF
TRBJ2-1,15,TRBV5-1,CASSSRDTGNNEQFF
TRBJ1-1,15,TRBV5-4,CASSPLGQGNTEAFF
TRBJ2-7,14,TRBV6-1,CASSDTAGAYEQYF
TRBJ2-2,15,TRBV10-3,CAISGGQGRAGELFF
TRBJ1-4,13,TRBV7-9,CASSLRGDEKLFF
TRBJ1-3,11,TRBV29-1,CSAGQGNTIYF
TRBJ2-1,14,TRBV28,CASRRLALVDEQFF
TRBJ2-1,11,TRBV7-9,CASMVGNEQFF
TRBJ2-7,17,TRBV19,CASSSVKAGASSYEQYF
TRBJ2-1,16,TRBV6-5,CASSYSRDSNYNEQFF
TRBJ2-7,15,TRBV4-1,CASSHRLGIHGGQYF
TRBJ2-7,15,TRBV7-3,CASSQGMGGTDEQYF
TRBJ2-1,14,TRBV29-1,CSPVVAGDNNEQFF
TRBJ2-1,16,TRBV4-2,CASSQLDPGLSNEQFF
TRBJ1-2,15,TRBV5-4,CASSSGGTGNYGYTF
TRBJ2-3,15,TRBV28,CASSLEAALTDTQYF
TRBJ1-1,13,TRBV2,CAVRDGMNTEAFF
TRBJ1-4,13,TRBV19,CASSPRAVEKLFF
TRBJ2-1,18,TRBV7-9,CASSPRTSGGAHYNEQFF
TRBJ2-7,14,TRBV16,CASSQPGQSYEQYF
TRBJ2-1,15,TRBV15,CATSRVGLADNEQFF